The following is a T cell receptor beta chain sequence with its context. This entry is derived from a study of blood T cells in healthy people across ages. The CDR3 runs 15 residues. Germline V CDR1 and CDR2: SGDLS, YYNGEE. V dropped 2 bases and J dropped 7 bases, with 16 bases sitting between them. The second PCR ran roughly 6 to 12 cycles with a sample-barcoded 5' primer and J-beta primers. TCRdb reprocessed the 5' RACE reads with MiXCR, giving one entry per CDR3 protein. The data hold hundreds of thousands of distinct CDR3 sequences, with 50% to 60% observed a single time. This TCR derives from a man aged 55 to 70 in good health. The source material was blood. The chain links TRBV9 to TRBJ2-1, with D possibly being TRBD2 (6 bases). In DNA, the CDR3 is TGTGCCAGCAGCGTGGGGACTTCCGTTATGAATGAGCAGTTCTTC. Translated, it gives CASSVGTSVMNEQFF. The variable domain in full, completed from reference TRBV9 and TRBJ2-1, reads DSGVTQTPKHLITATGQRVTLRCSPRSGDLSVYWYQQSLDQGLQFLIQYYNGEERAKGNILERFSAQQFPDLHSELNLSSLELGDSALYFCASSVGTSVMNEQFFGPGTRLTVL.